The next 14 T cell receptor beta chains were all read from a single sample in a study of blood T cell repertoires in COVID-19. Profiling relied on immunoSEQ multiplex PCR, and the TCRdb table lists in-frame clones only, not all of them. The sample has 250,000 or so clones, roughly 90% seen once. The sequenced material came from peripheral blood. Source of these receptors: a woman aged 60 to 75 with acute or convalescent COVID-19.

This clone has a single count. J is TRBJ2-7 and V is TRBV5-6, with D maybe TRBD1 (5 bases). CDR1 SGHDT and CDR2 YYEEEE come from the germline V gene. The length of the CDR3 is 13 residues. V was clipped by 0 bases and J by 6 bases, with 10 bases between them. CDR3 sequence: CASSLDRSAEQYF. CDR3 coding DNA: TGTGCCAGCAGCTTGGACAGGTCGGCCGAGCAGTACTTC. Full variable domain (remainder filled in from reference TRBV5-6 and TRBJ2-7): DAGVTQSPTHLIKTRGQQVTLRCSPKSGHDTVSWYQQALGQGPQFIFQYYEEEERQRGNFPDRFSGHQFPNYSSELNVNALLLGDSALYLCASSLDRSAEQYFGPGTRLTVT.

J is TRBJ2-7 and V is TRBV15; a weak D match, TRBD2 (6 bases). Germline loops: CDR1 LNHNV, CDR2 YYDKDF (reference sequence). Between the trimmed V and J ends, which lost 1 base and 1 base, there was a span of 14 bases. The CDR3 runs 16 residues. As DNA, the CDR3 is TGTGCCACCAGCAGAGGTAGAGGGACTGCTTCCTACGAGCAGTACTTC. Amino acid sequence: CATSRGRGTASYEQYF.

This rearrangement joins TRBV19 to TRBJ2-6; D not certain. CDR3 length equals 13 residues. Trimming stripped 5 bases from V and 4 bases from J, with 6 bases between. Germline CDR1 LNHDA, CDR2 SQIVND (reference sequence). The CDR3 DNA is TGTGCCAGTAGTCCCGGGGGGGCCAACGTCCTGACTTTC. Translated, it gives CASSPGGANVLTF.

This sequence joins TRBV15 and TRBJ1-2; a possible D gene is TRBD1 (5 bases). Trimming took 0 bases from V and 0 from J, leaving 11 bases between them. CDR1 is LNHNV and CDR2 is YYDKDF in the germline V gene (reference sequence). The CDR3 is 16 residues long. The CDR3 spells CATSRDRRGPNYGYTF. The CDR3 nucleotides read TGTGCCACCAGCAGAGATCGGAGGGGCCCTAACTATGGCTACACCTTC.

The genes are TRBV6-1 and TRBJ1-3; D uncertain. Trimming took off 3 bases at V and 5 bases at J, with 8 bases between the two ends. This CDR3 is 13 amino acids long. Germline V gives CDR1 MNHNS, CDR2 SASEGT. The CDR3 spells CASSDMSRNTIYF. For the CDR3, the DNA is TGTGCCAGCAGTGACATGTCAAGAAACACCATATATTTT.

The genes are TRBV6-5 and TRBJ2-1, with TRBD1 identical over 7 bases. Germline loops: CDR1 MNHEY, CDR2 SVGAGI. The trim removed 5 bases at V and 7 bases at J, leaving 2 bases unmatched. CDR3 length: 12 amino acids. The DNA for the CDR3 is TGTGCCAGCAGTAGGGGACAGAATGAGCAGTTCTTC. It yields the protein CASSRGQNEQFF.

This chain uses TRBV3-1 (or the pseudogene TRBV3-2) with TRBJ2-6; no clear D gene. The germline CDR1 and CDR2 sequences are LGHDT and YNNKEL (reference sequence). V gave up 2 bases and J gave up 0 bases, with 5 bases separating them. This CDR3 is 15 amino acids long. The CDR3 is CASSQLLSGANVLTF. The CDR3 DNA is TGTGCCAGCAGCCAACTACTCTCTGGGGCCAACGTCCTGACTTTC.

This clone was detected once. The chain couples TRBV19 to TRBJ1-1; D uncertain. CDR1 and CDR2 from the germline V gene are LNHDA and SQIVND (reference sequence). Trimming took 5 bases from V and 8 from J, leaving 15 bases between them. This CDR3 region has 13 residues. CDR3 sequence: CASSVRTDREAFF. In DNA, the CDR3 is TGTGCCAGTAGTGTACGCACAGACCGGGAAGCTTTCTTT.

The J gene is TRBJ1-3, the V gene TRBV18; no definite D call. Germline CDR1 is KGHSH and CDR2 is LQKENI. The CDR3 length is 17 residues. Trimming took off 6 bases at V and 3 bases at J, with 21 bases between the two ends. CDR3 residues: CASSLTVGTTNGNTIYF. The CDR3 DNA reads as TGTGCCAGCTCCCTAACCGTAGGAACGACAAATGGAAACACCATATATTTT.

The J gene is TRBJ2-3, the V gene TRBV5-1, with 7 bases identical to TRBD1. This CDR3 comprises 16 residues. From germline, CDR1 is SGHRS and CDR2 YFSETQ. V gave up 0 bases and J gave up 3 bases; unmatched junction bases: 7. CDR3 residues: CASSLGGGALTDTQYF. CDR3 nucleotides: TGCGCCAGCAGCTTGGGAGGGGGCGCATTAACAGATACGCAGTATTTT.

The chain combines TRBV2 with TRBJ2-5; 10 bases agree with TRBD2. This CDR3 has 15 amino acids. V was clipped by 6 bases and J by 1 base; unmatched bases: 5. Germline CDR1 and CDR2: SNHLY and FYNNEI. CDR3 residues: CASRIRLAGQETQYF. For the CDR3, the DNA is TGTGCCAGCAGAATAAGACTAGCGGGCCAAGAGACCCAGTACTTC.

Of note for this clone: The sample holds other DNA sequences that translate to the same CDR3. The CDR3 sequence: CASSPDRTNTGELFF. Here the CDR3 DNA reads TGTGCCAGCTCTCCGGACAGGACAAACACCGGGGAGCTGTTTTTT. The chain uses TRBV18 and TRBJ2-2; the match to TRBD1 covers 7 bases. Germline V lookup: CDR1 KGHSH, CDR2 LQKENI. The CDR3 is 15 amino acids. Trimming at V came to 6 bases and at J to 2 bases, leaving 6 bases not matched to a gene.

The chain recombines TRBV6-5 with TRBJ2-5; 7 bases align to TRBD2. CDR3 length: 13 amino acids. The germline CDR1 and CDR2 sequences are MNHEY and SVGAGI. V trimming: 7 bases; J trimming: 7 bases; junction bases outside the gene matches: 9. CDR3 in DNA: TGTGCCAGCACGTTGGGGAAGCGGGGGACCCAGTACTTC. Translation: CASTLGKRGTQYF.

The chain couples TRBV2 to TRBJ1-2; D uncertain. The length of the CDR3 is 16 residues. V lost 5 bases and J lost 6, with 22 bases in between. The germline V gene has CDR1 SNHLY and CDR2 FYNNEI. The CDR3 nucleotides are TGTGCCAGCAGTTCCGATTCCCAGGCCTCCATGGATGGCTACACCTTC. It codes for CASSSDSQASMDGYTF.